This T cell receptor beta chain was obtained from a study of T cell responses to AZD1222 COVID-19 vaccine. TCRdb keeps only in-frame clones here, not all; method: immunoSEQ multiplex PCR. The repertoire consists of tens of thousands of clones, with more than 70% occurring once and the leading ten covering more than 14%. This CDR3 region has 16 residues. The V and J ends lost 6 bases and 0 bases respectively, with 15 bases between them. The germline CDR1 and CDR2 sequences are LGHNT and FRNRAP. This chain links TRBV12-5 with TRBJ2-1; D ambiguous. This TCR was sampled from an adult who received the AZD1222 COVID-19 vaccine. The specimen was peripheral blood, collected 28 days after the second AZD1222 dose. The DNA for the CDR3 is TGTGCTAGTGGAACAGCCACCTCAGGCTCCTACAATGAGCAGTTCTTC. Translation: CASGTATSGSYNEQFF. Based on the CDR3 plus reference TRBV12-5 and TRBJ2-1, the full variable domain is DARVTQTPRHKVTEMGQEVTMRCQPILGHNTVFWYRQTMMQGLELLAYFRNRAPLDDSGMPKDRFSAEMPDATLATLKIQPSEPRDSAVYFCASGTATSGSYNEQFFGPGTRLTVL.